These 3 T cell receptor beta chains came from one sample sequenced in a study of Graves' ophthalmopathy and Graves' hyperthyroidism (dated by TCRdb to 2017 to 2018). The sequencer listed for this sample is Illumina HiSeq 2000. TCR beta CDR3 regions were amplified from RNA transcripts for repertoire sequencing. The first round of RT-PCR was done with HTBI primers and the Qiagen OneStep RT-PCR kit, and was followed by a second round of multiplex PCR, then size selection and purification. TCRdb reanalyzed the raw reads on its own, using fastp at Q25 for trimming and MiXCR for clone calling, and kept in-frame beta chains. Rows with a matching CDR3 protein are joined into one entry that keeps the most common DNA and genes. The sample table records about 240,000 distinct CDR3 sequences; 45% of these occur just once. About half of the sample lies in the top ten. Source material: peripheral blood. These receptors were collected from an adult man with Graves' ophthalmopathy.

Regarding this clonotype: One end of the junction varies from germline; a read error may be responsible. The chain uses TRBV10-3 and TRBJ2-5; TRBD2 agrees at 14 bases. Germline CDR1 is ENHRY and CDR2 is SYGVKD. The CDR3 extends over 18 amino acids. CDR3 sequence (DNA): TGTGCCAGCAGTTCTTACCCACCGGGACTAGCGGGGGAGGAGACCCAGTACTTC. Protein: CASSSYPPGLAGEETQYF.

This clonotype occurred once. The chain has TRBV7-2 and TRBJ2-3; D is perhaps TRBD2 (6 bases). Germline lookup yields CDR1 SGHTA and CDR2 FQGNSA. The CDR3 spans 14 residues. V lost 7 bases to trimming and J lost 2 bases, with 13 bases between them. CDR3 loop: CASTTRDSTDTQYF. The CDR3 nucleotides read TGTGCCAGCACCACCCGGGACTCCACAGATACGCAGTATTTT.

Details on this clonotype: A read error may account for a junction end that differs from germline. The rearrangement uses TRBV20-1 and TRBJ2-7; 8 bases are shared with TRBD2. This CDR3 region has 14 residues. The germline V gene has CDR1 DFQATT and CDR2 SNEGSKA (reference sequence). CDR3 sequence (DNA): TGCAGCGTTGAAGTTGGACTAGCCCCAGGAGAGCGGTACTTC. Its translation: CSVEVGLAPGERYF.